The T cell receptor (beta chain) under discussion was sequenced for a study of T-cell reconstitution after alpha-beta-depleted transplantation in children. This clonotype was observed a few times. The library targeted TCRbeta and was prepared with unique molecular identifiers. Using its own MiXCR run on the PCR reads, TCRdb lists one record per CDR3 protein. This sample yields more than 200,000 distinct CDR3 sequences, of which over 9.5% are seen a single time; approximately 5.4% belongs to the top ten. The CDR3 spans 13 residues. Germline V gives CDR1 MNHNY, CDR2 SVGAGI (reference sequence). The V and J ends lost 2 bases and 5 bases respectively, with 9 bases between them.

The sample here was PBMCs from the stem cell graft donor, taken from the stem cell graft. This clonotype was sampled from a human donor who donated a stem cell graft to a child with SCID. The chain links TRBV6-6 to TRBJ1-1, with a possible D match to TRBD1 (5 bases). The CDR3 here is CASSYPRGTEAFF. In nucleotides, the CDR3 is TGTGCCAGCAGTTACCCAAGGGGAACTGAAGCTTTCTTT.